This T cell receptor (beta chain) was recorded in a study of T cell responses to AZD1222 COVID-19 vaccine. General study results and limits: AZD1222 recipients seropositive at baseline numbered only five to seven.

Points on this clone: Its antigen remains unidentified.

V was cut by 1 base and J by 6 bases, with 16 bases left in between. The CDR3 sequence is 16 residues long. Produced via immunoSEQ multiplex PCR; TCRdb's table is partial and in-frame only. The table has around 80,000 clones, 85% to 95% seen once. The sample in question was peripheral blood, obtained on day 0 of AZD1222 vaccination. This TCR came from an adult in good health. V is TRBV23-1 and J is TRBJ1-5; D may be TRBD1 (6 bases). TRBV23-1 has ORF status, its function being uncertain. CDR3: CASSQWGRGEIQPQHF. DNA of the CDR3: TGCGCCAGCAGTCAATGGGGTAGGGGGGAAATTCAGCCCCAGCATTTT.